This T cell receptor beta chain was identified in a study of blood T cell repertoires in COVID-19 (dated by TCRdb to about 2020). Study-wide context: Samples from collaborators originated in the United States, Italy and Spain and spanned both the acute and convalescent phases of COVID-19. Where HLA class I and class II types were available, the types were taken from metadata supplied by the sample provider, not from assay-based typing. Subjects who had been exposed to COVID-19, were actively infected with it, or had recovered from it provided the deeply sampled blood TCRbeta repertoires that made up the dataset. The samples were drawn from the first 160 participants of the ongoing ImmuneRACE study and from 1,254 subjects provided by 6 global collaborators. Nearly every sample came with metadata listing a de-identified subject ID, COVID-19 status, age in years and sex. A freely available public database, intended as a resource for researchers studying the immune response to SARS-CoV-2, is where the repertoires were released. The material from the prospective study consisted of cDNA or gDNA derived from T cells, B-cell-depleted T cells, or PBMCs. The full study reports these points: The amount of clinical and demographic metadata varied by source and participant and was provided uncurated.

Trimming removed 7 bases from V and 0 bases from J; the gene matches leave 8 bases unexplained. CDR1 and CDR2 (SEHNR, FQNEAQ) derive from the germline V gene (reference sequence). From the cysteine through the phenylalanine, the CDR3 covers 15 amino acids. Solely the CDR3 DNA is kept, with 45 bases framed from the first base. In regard to this clone: The target of this receptor is not known. Per-base qualities were not stored, and no clone one base away is much larger.

Whole blood was collected in K2EDTA tubes by collaborating institutions according to the institutions' own protocols. For TCRbeta analysis, collaborators shipped samples as frozen whole blood, isolated PBMCs, or DNA extracted from either of those sample types. TCRbeta CDR3 regions were amplified from genomic DNA by means of the immunoSEQ Assay, a bias-controlled multiplex PCR. As for how the authors treated the data: Within the assay, amplification of reference gene primers was used to estimate how many nucleated cells each sample contained. To quantify the absolute abundance of each unique TCRbeta CDR3 rearrangement, sequence reads were collapsed and filtered. For each sample, productive Simpson clonality was calculated as the square root of Simpson's diversity index across productive rearrangements. TCRdb obtained this table from immuneACCESS and retained in-frame rearrangements with V and J assigned. These tables miss some clones; where compared with another copy, unresolved V genes account for less than half of the shortfall, and the remainder is unexplained. Clonal size and the V and J genes are those of that table, whereas D and trimming came from the DNA. For this sample there are roughly 180,000 clones; approximately 86% appear just once. Around 8.2% of the sample comes from the top ten.

The specimen was peripheral blood. The rearranged segments are TRBV7-9 and TRBJ1-1, with TRBD1 identical over 7 junction bases. This TCR was recovered from a man aged 55 to 70 with acute or convalescent COVID-19. Here is the DNA: TGTGCCAGCACCATAGCAGGGGGAGTGAACACTGAAGCTTTCTTT. This gives the protein CASTIAGGVNTEAFF.